Below, one T cell receptor beta chain is given with its context. The antigen remains unidentified. The data belong to a study of cytomegalovirus exposure and HLA in healthy donors. 60 Vbeta and 13 Jbeta primers were used in PCR. The data were produced by immunoSEQ multiplex PCR, yet TCRdb's version contains in-frame clones alone and is incomplete. The profile shows 100,000 to 150,000 clones, 74% of them singletons. This CDR3 has 16 residues. Germline lookup yields CDR1 MNHEY and CDR2 SMNVEV (reference sequence). J gave up 8 bases and V 4 bases, and 14 bases lay outside the gene matches. General study points: With later analysis, a missense DCLRE1C variant became linked to TCR beta V- and J-gene trimming. An analysis that was carried out later associated 16,000 or so TCR beta sequences with HLA alleles at 0.05 false discovery rate.

The J gene is TRBJ1-2, the V gene TRBV27; TRBD1 matches 9 bases. Sequencing was performed on PBMCs. The source is a male donor in good health and CMV-seronegative. DNA of the CDR3: TGTGCCAGCAGTTCCATTCAAACAGGGGGCATTTGGGGCTACACCTTC. This translates into CASSSIQTGGIWGYTF.